This TCR beta chain is from a study of blood T cell repertoires in COVID-19. Assay: immunoSEQ multiplex PCR; the TCRdb copy retains only in-frame clones and omits some. Of over 110,000 clones in the sample, more than 60% were seen once. The TCR originated in a man older than 75 with acute or convalescent COVID-19. Sequencing input: peripheral blood.

CDR3 sequence: CASRGTSSGNTIYF. In DNA, the CDR3 is TGTGCCAGCAGGGGGACTTCCTCTGGAAACACCATATATTTT. This chain connects TRBV27 to TRBJ1-3; weak D call: TRBD1 (5 bases). Trimming left V 6 bases short and J 0 bases short, with 9 bases between. This CDR3 has 14 amino acids. Germline V gene lookup returns CDR1 MNHEY and CDR2 SMNVEV (reference sequence).